This paragraph covers one T cell receptor beta chain sequence. The antigen remains undetermined. This table comes from immunoSEQ multiplex PCR, and its TCRdb copy is limited to in-frame clones, with some not included. Of 12,000 or so clones in the sample, just under 90% were seen once. Germline CDR1 is SGHVS and CDR2 is FQNEAQ. Trimming at V came to 1 base and at J to 5 bases, leaving 7 bases not matched to a gene. The CDR3 sequence is 17 residues long. The data were obtained in a study of OX40 agonist ivuxolimab in advanced cancers. At the level of the study: Of the participants, around 43% had some prior anti-PD-1, anti-PD-L1 or anti-CTLA-4 therapy, which was allowed. Findings of the study overall: Compared with others, partial responders at 0.1-3.0 mg/kg displayed clonal expansion among the lowest.

The chain links TRBV7-8 to TRBJ2-1; TRBD2 aligns across 11 bases. This clonotype was obtained from an adult with an advanced solid tumor such as melanoma, head and neck, liver or kidney cancer. Sequences were derived from CD4+ or CD8+ T cells sorted from blood, sampled in a trial of the OX40 agonist ivuxolimab. The CDR3 is CASSLDGLAGGHNEQFF. The CDR3 bases are TGTGCCAGCAGCTTAGATGGTCTAGCGGGAGGTCACAATGAGCAGTTCTTC.